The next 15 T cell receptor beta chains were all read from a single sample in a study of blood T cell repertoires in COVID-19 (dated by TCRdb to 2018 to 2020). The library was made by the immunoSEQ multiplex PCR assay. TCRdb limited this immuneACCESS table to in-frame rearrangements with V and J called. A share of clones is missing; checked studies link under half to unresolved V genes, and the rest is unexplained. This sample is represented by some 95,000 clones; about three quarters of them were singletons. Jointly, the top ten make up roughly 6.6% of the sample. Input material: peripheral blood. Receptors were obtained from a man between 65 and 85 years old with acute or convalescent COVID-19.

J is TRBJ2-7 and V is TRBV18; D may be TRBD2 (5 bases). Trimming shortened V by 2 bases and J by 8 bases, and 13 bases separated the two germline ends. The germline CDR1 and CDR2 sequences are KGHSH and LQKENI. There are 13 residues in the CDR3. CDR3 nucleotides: TGTGCCAGCTCACCAAACCGGGAAGCCAAGCAGTACTTC. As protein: CASSPNREAKQYF.

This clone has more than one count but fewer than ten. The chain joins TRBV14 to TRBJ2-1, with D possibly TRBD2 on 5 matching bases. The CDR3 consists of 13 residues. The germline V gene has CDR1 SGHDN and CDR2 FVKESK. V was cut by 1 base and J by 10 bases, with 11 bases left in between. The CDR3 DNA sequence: TGTGCCAGCAGCCAAGCTAGCTTTGGGGAGCAGTTCTTC. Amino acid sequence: CASSQASFGEQFF.

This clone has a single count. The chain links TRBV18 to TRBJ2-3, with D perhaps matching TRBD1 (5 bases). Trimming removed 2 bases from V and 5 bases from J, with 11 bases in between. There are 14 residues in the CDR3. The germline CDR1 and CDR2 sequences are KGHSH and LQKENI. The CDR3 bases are TGTGCCAGCTCACCAGCACAGGATGAAGATACGCAGTATTTT. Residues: CASSPAQDEDTQYF.

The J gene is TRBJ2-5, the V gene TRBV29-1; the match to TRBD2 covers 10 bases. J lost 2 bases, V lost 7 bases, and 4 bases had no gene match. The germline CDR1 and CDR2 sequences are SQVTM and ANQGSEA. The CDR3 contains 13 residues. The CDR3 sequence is CSAQLAGQETQYF. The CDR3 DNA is TGCAGCGCTCAACTAGCGGGGCAAGAGACCCAGTACTTC.

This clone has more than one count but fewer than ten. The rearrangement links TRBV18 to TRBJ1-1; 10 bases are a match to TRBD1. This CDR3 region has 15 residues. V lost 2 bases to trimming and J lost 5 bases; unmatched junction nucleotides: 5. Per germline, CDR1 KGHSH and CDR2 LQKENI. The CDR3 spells CASSPDRGPGTEAFF. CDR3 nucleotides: TGTGCCAGCTCACCAGACAGGGGGCCAGGAACTGAAGCTTTCTTT.

The DNA for the CDR3 is TGTGCCAGCAGCCCCGATTATGGGGGGACAGAAACCTACAATGAGCAGTTCTTC. Translating it yields CASSPDYGGTETYNEQFF. V and J are TRBV7-9 and TRBJ2-1, with D maybe TRBD1 (7 bases). Germline CDR1 is SEHNR and CDR2 is FQNEAQ (reference sequence). The CDR3 contains 18 residues. Trimming stripped 5 bases from V and 2 bases from J, with 22 bases between.

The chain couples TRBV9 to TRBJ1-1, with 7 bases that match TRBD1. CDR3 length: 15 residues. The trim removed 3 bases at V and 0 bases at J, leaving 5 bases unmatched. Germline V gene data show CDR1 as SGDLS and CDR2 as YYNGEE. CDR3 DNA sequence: TGTGCCAGCAGCGCGATAGACAGGGTGAACACTGAAGCTTTCTTT. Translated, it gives CASSAIDRVNTEAFF.

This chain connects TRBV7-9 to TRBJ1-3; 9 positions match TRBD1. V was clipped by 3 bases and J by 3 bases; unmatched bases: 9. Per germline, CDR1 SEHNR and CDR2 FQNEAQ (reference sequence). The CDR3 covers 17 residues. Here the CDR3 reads CASSFDLQGAIGNTIYF. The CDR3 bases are TGTGCCAGCAGCTTCGATTTACAGGGGGCGATTGGAAACACCATATATTTT.

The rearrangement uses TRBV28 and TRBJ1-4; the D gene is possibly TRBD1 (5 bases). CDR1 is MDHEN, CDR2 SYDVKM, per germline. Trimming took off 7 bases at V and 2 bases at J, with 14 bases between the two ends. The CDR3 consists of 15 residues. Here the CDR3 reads CASTRPAGTNEKLFF. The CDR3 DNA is TGTGCCAGCACCCGCCCTGCAGGGACTAATGAAAAACTGTTTTTT.

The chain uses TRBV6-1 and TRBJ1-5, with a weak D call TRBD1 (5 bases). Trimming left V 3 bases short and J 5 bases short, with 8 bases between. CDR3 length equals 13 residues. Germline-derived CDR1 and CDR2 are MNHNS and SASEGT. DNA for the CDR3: TGTGCCAGCAGTGACAGGGTAGATCAGCCCCAGCATTTT. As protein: CASSDRVDQPQHF.

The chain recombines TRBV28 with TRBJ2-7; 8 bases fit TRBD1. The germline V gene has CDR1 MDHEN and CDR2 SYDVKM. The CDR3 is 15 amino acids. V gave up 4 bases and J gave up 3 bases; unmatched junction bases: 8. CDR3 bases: TGTGCCAGCAGTTCCGACAGGGGCTCGGGCTACGAGCAGTACTTC. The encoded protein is CASSSDRGSGYEQYF.

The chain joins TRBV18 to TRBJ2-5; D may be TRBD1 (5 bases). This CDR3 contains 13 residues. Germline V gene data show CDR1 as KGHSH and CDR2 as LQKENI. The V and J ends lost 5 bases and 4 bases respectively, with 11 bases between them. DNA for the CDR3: TGTGCCAGCTCATTAGGGGTCGGAGAGACCCAGTACTTC. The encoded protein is CASSLGVGETQYF.

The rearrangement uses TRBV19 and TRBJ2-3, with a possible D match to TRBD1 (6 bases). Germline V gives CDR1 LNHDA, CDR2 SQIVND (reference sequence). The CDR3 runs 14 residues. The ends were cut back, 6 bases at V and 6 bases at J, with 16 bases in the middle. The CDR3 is CASSLRDIKDTQYF. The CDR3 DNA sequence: TGTGCCAGTAGCCTCCGGGACATCAAGGATACGCAGTATTTT.

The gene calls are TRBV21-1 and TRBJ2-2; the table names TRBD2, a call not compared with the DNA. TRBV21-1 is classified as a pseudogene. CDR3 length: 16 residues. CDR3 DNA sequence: TGTGCCAGCAGCAACGGGGAGGGGGCGAACACCGGGGAGCTGTTTTTT. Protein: CASSNGEGANTGELFF.

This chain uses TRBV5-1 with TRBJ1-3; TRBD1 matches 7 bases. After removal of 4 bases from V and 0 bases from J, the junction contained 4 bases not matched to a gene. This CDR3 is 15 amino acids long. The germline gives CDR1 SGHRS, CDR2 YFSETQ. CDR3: CASSRDRISGNTIYF. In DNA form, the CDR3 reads TGCGCCAGCAGCCGGGACAGAATCTCTGGAAACACCATATATTTT.